The 5 T cell receptor beta chains reported below all come from one sample, sequenced in a study of graft-versus-host responses after intestinal transplantation. Measured with immunoSEQ multiplex PCR; TCRdb has only the in-frame clones, and not every one. Of about 40,000 clones in the sample, about 95% were seen once. The antigens these receptors bind are not known. The sample was unstimulated CD8+ T cells sorted from spleen or lymph node cells, taken before transplant. These receptors all stem from a human donor who was the organ donor for an intestinal transplant.

The rearrangement joins TRBV5-4 to TRBJ1-2; 8 nucleotides agree with TRBD1. CDR3 length equals 16 residues. The germline V gene has CDR1 SGHNT and CDR2 YYREEE (reference sequence). The V gene end was trimmed by 0 bases and the J gene end by 14 bases; junction bases not matched to a gene: 18. The CDR3 DNA reads TGTGCCAGCAGCTTGGGGCGTCCCCTACAGGGGGGGGAGGGGACCTTC. It encodes CASSLGRPLQGGEGTF.

This rearrangement joins TRBV7-9 to TRBJ1-2; 8 bases match TRBD1. The CDR3 contains 15 residues. With V trimmed by 0 bases and J by 7 bases, 7 bases remained unmatched. Germline-derived CDR1 and CDR2 are SEHNR and FQNEAQ (reference sequence). The CDR3 nucleotides read TGTGCCAGCAGCTTAGCACCAACAGGGGGGCCTGGCTACACCTTC. It translates to CASSLAPTGGPGYTF.

The CDR3 reads CASGVNNQPQHF. CDR3 coding DNA: TGTGCCAGCGGCGTGAACAATCAGCCCCAGCATTTT. V is TRBV2 and J is TRBJ1-5; D not resolved. Per the germline V gene, CDR1 is SNHLY and CDR2 is FYNNEI. The CDR3 runs 12 residues. Trimming stripped 8 bases from V and 3 bases from J, with 8 bases between.

V and J are TRBV7-2 and TRBJ2-1; 16 bases are a match to TRBD2. The CDR3 totals 17 residues. V trimming: 3 bases; J trimming: 9 bases; junction bases outside the gene matches: 8. The germline gives CDR1 SGHTA, CDR2 FQGNSA. The CDR3 DNA reads TGTGCCAGCAGCTTGGGACTAGCGGGGGGGCCTAGGGGTGAGCAGTTCTTC. It encodes CASSLGLAGGPRGEQFF.

V gene TRBV5-1 combines with J gene TRBJ2-5, with 8 bases aligning to TRBD1. Per the germline V gene, CDR1 is SGHRS and CDR2 is YFSETQ. The V gene end was trimmed by 6 bases and the J gene end by 1 base; junction bases not matched to a gene: 11. There are 16 residues in the CDR3. The CDR3 DNA reads as TGCGCCAGCACCGAGACAGGGGTGTGGGTCCAAGAGACCCAGTACTTC. This codes for CASTETGVWVQETQYF.